What follows are 6 T cell receptor beta chains derived from one specimen sequenced in a study of blood T cell repertoires in COVID-19. Using immunoSEQ multiplex PCR, the repertoire was profiled, and TCRdb retains in-frame clones only, with some absent. The data show tens of thousands of clones, roughly 89% seen once. The sequencing input was peripheral blood. These TCRs come from a woman in her forties or fifties with active COVID-19.

The chain couples TRBV6-1 to TRBJ1-3, with no clear D. The CDR3 totals 16 residues. The germline V and J ends were trimmed by 2 bases and 1 base, with 12 bases remaining between them. The germline V gene encodes CDR1 MNHNS and CDR2 SASEGT. CDR3: CASSEKGVSSGNTIYF. The CDR3 DNA reads as TGTGCCAGCAGTGAAAAGGGAGTCTCTTCTGGAAACACCATATATTTT.

This chain joins TRBV10-1 and TRBJ2-5; TRBD1 aligns across 7 bases. With 0 bases clipped from V and 5 bases from J, the junction kept 12 bases outside the gene matches. The V gene's germline CDR1 is WNHNN and CDR2 SYGVQD (reference sequence). This CDR3 region has 17 residues. As DNA, the CDR3 is TGCGCCAGCAGTGAGTCGATAGTAACAGGGGCGCCGGAGACCCAGTACTTC. As protein: CASSESIVTGAPETQYF.

The chain combines TRBV7-9 with TRBJ1-6; 7 bases are a match to TRBD1. This CDR3 has 15 amino acids. CDR1 and CDR2 (germline): SEHNR, FQNEAQ (reference sequence). Trimming took 5 bases from V and 10 from J; bases not matched to a gene: 11. CDR3 DNA sequence: TGTGCCAGCAGCGGTGCAGGGGGGCTTGGATCACCCCTCCACTTT. Amino acid sequence: CASSGAGGLGSPLHF.

This clone has only one observation. V and J are TRBV19 and TRBJ1-2; tentative D call: TRBD1 (5 bases). Germline V gene data show CDR1 as LNHDA and CDR2 as SQIVND (reference sequence). This CDR3 is built from 15 residues. With 4 bases removed from V and 8 bases from J, the gap between germline ends came to 20 bases. CDR3 in DNA: TGTGCCAGTAGTACAGAAATAGGGGCCCTCTCAGGCTACACCTTC. It codes for CASSTEIGALSGYTF.

The chain joins TRBV6-6 to TRBJ2-7, with a possible D match to TRBD1 (6 bases). The CDR3 loop spans 13 amino acids. The germline V gene encodes CDR1 MNHNY and CDR2 SVGAGI (reference sequence). V gave up 5 bases and J gave up 0 bases, with 8 bases separating them. CDR3 sequence: CASSGGTSYEQYF. The CDR3 nucleotides read TGTGCCAGCAGTGGGGGCACCTCCTACGAGCAGTACTTC.

This chain connects TRBV2 to TRBJ1-4; D gene unclear. CDR3 size: 16 residues. Trimming removed 1 base at V and 5 bases at J, with 14 bases between. The germline CDR1 and CDR2 sequences are SNHLY and FYNNEI. For the CDR3, the DNA is TGTGCCAGCAGTGAAGGTCGGACTAACACCAATGAAAAACTGTTTTTT. This translates into CASSEGRTNTNEKLFF.